What follows describes a single TCR beta chain. Its target is unknown. Trimming at V came to 5 bases and at J to 1 base, leaving 7 bases not matched to a gene. The CDR3 has 16 amino acids. Germline-derived CDR1 and CDR2 are SEHNR and FQNEAQ (reference sequence). The sample belongs to a study of cytomegalovirus exposure and HLA in healthy donors. Study findings and constraints: The authors later linked a missense DCLRE1C variant to TCR beta V- and J-gene trimming. The study carried out a later analysis of TCR beta sequences. It associated some 18,000 of them with specific HLA alleles at a false discovery rate of 0.05. Sequencing likely caused a cluster of highly shared sequence variants. With high specificity and sensitivity, the classifier reportedly diagnosed cytomegalovirus status.

PCR employed 60 Vbeta and 13 Jbeta primers. The assay was immunoSEQ multiplex PCR, and TCRdb's table has in-frame clones only and misses some. Its table records about 84,000 clones. The chain combines TRBV7-9 with TRBJ2-5, with 10 bases identical to TRBD1. The clonotype comes from a man in his fifties in good health and CMV-seronegative. The sample taken for sequencing was PBMCs. Here the CDR3 reads CASSDRDRGLQETQYF. CDR3 sequence (DNA): TGTGCCAGCAGCGACCGGGACAGGGGTCTCCAAGAGACCCAGTACTTC.